These 18 T cell receptor beta chains were all obtained from the same sample, sequenced in a study of blood T cell repertoires in COVID-19. This table comes from immunoSEQ multiplex PCR, and its TCRdb copy is limited to in-frame clones, with some not included. The table has roughly 150,000 clones, about 85% seen once; the top ten hold 5.4%. The sequenced material came from peripheral blood. Receptors were obtained from a woman aged 45 to 65 with COVID-19, enrolled during active disease.

The chain has TRBV20-1 and TRBJ2-1; unclear D gene. This CDR3 is 11 amino acids long. Germline V gene data show CDR1 as DFQATT and CDR2 as SNEGSKA (reference sequence). Deletions cut 3 bases from V and 9 bases from J, with 9 bases between. The CDR3, as DNA: TGCAGTGCTAGGACTGGGTTTGAGCAGTTCTTC. Its translation: CSARTGFEQFF.

V is TRBV2 and J is TRBJ2-1, with a weak D call TRBD2 (5 bases). The ends were cut back, 3 bases at V and 7 bases at J, with 13 bases in the middle. The CDR3 runs 14 residues. Germline lookup yields CDR1 SNHLY and CDR2 FYNNEI. This CDR3 reads CASSEGSSSNEQFF. The CDR3 nucleotides read TGTGCCAGCAGTGAGGGCTCTAGCTCTAATGAGCAGTTCTTC.

The rearrangement joins TRBV6-1 to TRBJ2-4; TRBD2 matches at 10 bases. Trimming took 0 bases from V and 6 from J; bases not matched to a gene: 2. The CDR3 runs to 15 residues. Germline loops: CDR1 MNHNS, CDR2 SASEGT. Here the CDR3 reads CASSEAASGGNIQYF. The CDR3 region has the DNA TGTGCCAGCAGTGAAGCAGCTAGCGGGGGAAACATTCAGTACTTC.

The V gene is TRBV4-1, the J gene TRBJ2-3; 11 nucleotides match TRBD2. This CDR3 is built from 17 residues. J lost 2 bases, V lost 4 bases, and 8 bases had no gene match. Germline assignment: CDR1 MGHRA and CDR2 YSYEKL. CDR3 sequence (DNA): TGCGCCAGCAGCCCGACCGGGACTAGCGGATACACAGATACGCAGTATTTT. It encodes CASSPTGTSGYTDTQYF.

The V gene is TRBV21-1, the J gene TRBJ2-1; the table gives TRBD1 as D, unverified against the DNA. TRBV21-1 is noted as a pseudogene. The CDR3 is 16 amino acids. The CDR3 DNA reads as TGTGCCAGCAGCCTCACCACAGGGGGTAGCACTTGTGAGCAGTTCTTC. Amino acid sequence: CASSLTTGGSTCEQFF.

The chain employs TRBV6-2 or TRBV6-3 and TRBJ2-7; D gene unclear. The CDR3 loop spans 15 amino acids. Trimming removed 2 bases at V and 2 bases at J, with 13 bases between. From germline, CDR1 is MNHEY and CDR2 SVGEGT. The CDR3 sequence is CASSYAPQSPYEQYF. The CDR3 DNA is TGTGCCAGCAGTTACGCCCCACAGAGTCCCTACGAGCAGTACTTC.

The rearrangement joins TRBV7-9 to TRBJ1-1; D uncertain. Germline V gene data show CDR1 as SEHNR and CDR2 as FQNEAQ (reference sequence). This CDR3 is 14 amino acids long. The germline V and J ends were trimmed by 1 base and 4 bases, with 10 bases remaining between them. CDR3 DNA sequence: TGTGCCAGCAGCTTAGAAAACTGGGCCACTGAAGCTTTCTTT. Its translation: CASSLENWATEAFF.

The gene calls are TRBV2 and TRBJ2-1, with TRBD2 identical over 7 bases. After removal of 5 bases from V and 4 bases from J, the junction contained 5 bases not matched to a gene. Germline V lookup: CDR1 SNHLY, CDR2 FYNNEI. The CDR3 covers 14 residues. CDR3 region: CASSTGLRYNEQFF. CDR3 in DNA: TGTGCCAGCAGTACGGGACTAAGATACAATGAGCAGTTCTTC.

The genes are TRBV10-1 and TRBJ2-3, with 9 bases matching TRBD1. CDR1 and CDR2 from the germline V gene are WNHNN and SYGVQD (reference sequence). The CDR3 covers 15 residues. Unmatched junction bases numbered 5, after V lost 3 bases and J lost 4 bases. The CDR3 here is CASSEWTGEADTQYF. The CDR3 region has the DNA TGCGCCAGCAGTGAATGGACAGGGGAAGCAGATACGCAGTATTTT.

The genes are TRBV1 and TRBJ2-4; the listed D gene, TRBD1, was not tested against the DNA. TRBV1 constitutes a pseudogene. The CDR3 extends over 21 amino acids. CDR3 sequence (DNA): TGCACCAGCAGCCAGATCAAACCGGGACAGGTGACCATCTTTGCCAAAAACATTCAGTACTTC. Translating gives CTSSQIKPGQVTIFAKNIQYF.

The J gene is TRBJ2-7, the V gene TRBV4-1; TRBD1 matches 10 bases. The V gene end was trimmed by 1 base and the J gene end by 1 base; junction bases not matched to a gene: 7. There are 17 residues in the CDR3. Germline loops: CDR1 MGHRA, CDR2 YSYEKL. In DNA form, the CDR3 reads TGCGCCAGCAGCCAAGCGTCCGGGACAGGGGATTCCTACGAGCAGTACTTC. Translated, it gives CASSQASGTGDSYEQYF.

V gene TRBV7-8 combines with J gene TRBJ2-4; D might be TRBD1 (6 bases). This CDR3 has 15 residues. Trimming shortened V by 5 bases and J by 10 bases, and 21 bases separated the two germline ends. CDR1 and CDR2 from the germline V gene are SGHVS and FQNEAQ. CDR3 DNA sequence: TGTGCCAGCAGCAAACACCGGGACACCCTCCCGATTCAGTACTTC. Its protein is CASSKHRDTLPIQYF. The whole variable domain, filled in from reference TRBV7-8 and TRBJ2-4, reads GAGVSQSPRYKVAKRGQDVALRCDPISGHVSLFWYQQALGQGPEFLTYFQNEAQLDKSGLPSDRFFAERPEGSVSTLKIQRTQQEDSAVYLCASSKHRDTLPIQYFGAGTRLSVL.

The chain couples TRBV6-5 to TRBJ2-3, with TRBD2 identical over 8 bases. Germline CDR1 MNHEY, CDR2 SVGAGI. Trimming cost V 7 bases and J 5 bases; bases outside gene matches: 8. The CDR3 is 14 residues long. The CDR3 coding sequence is TGTGCCAGCATATCGGGGGGGGTGGTAGATACGCAGTATTTT. Translated: CASISGGVVDTQYF.

The rearrangement joins TRBV23-1 to TRBJ1-1; D gene uncertain. TRBV23-1 is given ORF status, its function remaining uncertain. The CDR3 consists of 13 residues. Trimming took 4 bases from V and 1 from J, leaving 7 bases between them. For the CDR3, the DNA is TGCGCCAGCAGTCGGGCAGCGAACACTGAAGCTTTCTTT. Translation gives CASSRAANTEAFF.

This clone was seen just once. This chain uses TRBV7-9 with TRBJ2-7, with D tentatively TRBD1 (6 bases). Trimming stripped 7 bases from V and 6 bases from J, with 13 bases between. CDR3 size: 12 residues. Germline V gives CDR1 SEHNR, CDR2 FQNEAQ (reference sequence). In DNA form, the CDR3 reads TGTGCCAGCACCCGAACAGGGTCCGAGCAGTACTTC. Translating it yields CASTRTGSEQYF.

The chain joins TRBV7-6 to TRBJ1-2; unclear D gene. The V gene's germline CDR1 is SGHVS and CDR2 FNYEAQ. The CDR3 totals 16 residues. The V gene lost 5 bases and the J gene lost 4 bases, with 20 bases spanning the gap. CDR3 loop: CASSELPSGASYGYTF. Here the CDR3 DNA reads TGTGCCAGCAGCGAGCTTCCTTCCGGAGCCAGCTATGGCTACACCTTC.

The table lists this clone with a count of one. The genes are TRBV3-1 (or the pseudogene TRBV3-2) and TRBJ1-1, with a tentative D call TRBD1 (6 bases). This CDR3 has 15 amino acids. The germline V and J ends were trimmed by 1 base and 1 base, with 10 bases remaining between them. Per germline, CDR1 LGHDT and CDR2 YNNKEL (reference sequence). Written as DNA, the CDR3 is TGTGCCAGCAGCCAAGGATTACAGGGGAACACTGAAGCTTTCTTT. This sequence encodes CASSQGLQGNTEAFF.

The V call is TRBV9, the J call TRBJ2-7, with D maybe TRBD2 (6 bases). The CDR3 is 17 residues long. Germline CDR1 SGDLS, CDR2 YYNGEE. V was cut by 0 bases and J by 0 bases, with 16 bases left in between. The CDR3 region is CASSVGEVGGFSYEQYF. Written as DNA, the CDR3 is TGTGCCAGCAGCGTAGGGGAGGTGGGGGGTTTCTCCTACGAGCAGTACTTC.